The sequence of this T cell receptor beta chain was determined in a study of technical replicates of blood from a few donors. The CDR3 has 15 amino acids. Germline V lookup: CDR1 SGHNT, CDR2 YYREEE (reference sequence). Trimming at V came to 0 bases and at J to 6 bases, leaving 5 bases not matched to a gene. Sequencing was performed with immunoSEQ multiplex PCR; in TCRdb, only in-frame clones are kept and a portion is missing. The table lists some 70,000 clones, 95% to 98% of them singletons, with 0.2% to 0.3% in the top ten. The rearrangement links TRBV5-4 to TRBJ2-4; 8 positions agree with TRBD1. Material: T cells isolated from PBMCs. This clonotype was sampled from a human donor in good health. This CDR3 is CASSLAMTGVNIQYF. The CDR3 nucleotides read TGTGCCAGCAGCTTGGCTATGACAGGGGTAAACATTCAGTACTTC.